Listed below are T cell receptor beta chains from one sample, sequenced in a study of T cell repertoires in cytomegalovirus infection. TCRdb ran MiXCR on the reads and lists one entry per CDR3 protein. Among roughly 280,000 distinct CDR3 sequences listed, 8% to 9.5% were seen once. Sequences were obtained from PBMCs. The receptors derive from a human donor in good health (CMV status not recorded). Some clones in this sample may be carry-over from other donors' samples. Both conserved end residues are part of each CDR3. Fields, in order: J gene, V gene, D gene, clone size, CDR3 protein, CDR3 DNA. A D gene is named only where the DNA matches it firmly. The listing skips clone size in some rows; elsewhere it reads once, few, many or a size class.

TRBJ2-7	TRBV7-8	-	many	CASSRRGSSYEQYF	TGTGCCAGCAGCAGGAGGGGGTCCTCCTACGAGCAGTACTTC
TRBJ1-3	TRBV7-2	-	many	CASSFLGNTIYF	TGTGCCAGCAGCTTTCTTGGAAACACCATATATTTT
TRBJ1-2	TRBV7-2	-	many	CASSQRAGTYGYTF	TGTGCCAGCAGCCAACGGGCGGGGACCTATGGCTACACCTTC
TRBJ2-5	TRBV7-8	TRBD2	many	CASSSTSGRAETQYF	TGTGCCAGCAGCTCGACTAGCGGGAGGGCAGAGACCCAGTACTTC
TRBJ1-1	TRBV11-3	TRBD1	many	CASSPIRTGANTEAFF	TGTGCCAGCAGCCCTATCAGGACAGGGGCTAACACTGAAGCTTTCTTT
TRBJ1-1	TRBV11-3	TRBD1	-	CASGRTGGENTEAFF	TGTGCCAGCGGTCGCACAGGGGGCGAAAACACTGAAGCTTTCTTT
TRBJ2-5	TRBV19	TRBD1	few	CASSIQGDGRETQYF	TGTGCCAGTAGTATTCAGGGGGACGGGCGGGAGACCCAGTACTTC
TRBJ2-3	TRBV6-2/TRBV6-3	TRBD2	many	CATLPLAGGRDTQYF	TGTGCCACGTTACCTTTAGCGGGGGGGAGAGATACGCAGTATTTT
TRBJ1-2	TRBV7-2	-	many	CASSLGVGNYGYTF	TGTGCCAGCAGCTTAGGGGTGGGGAACTATGGCTACACCTTC
TRBJ2-2	TRBV11-2	-	many	CASSWGAANTGELFF	TGTGCCAGCAGCTGGGGGGCAGCGAACACCGGGGAGCTGTTTTTT